This is a list of T cell receptor beta chains from one sample in a study of shared clonotypes between healthy human individuals. TCRdb's table, derived via immunoSEQ multiplex PCR, lists solely in-frame clones and lacks some. The sample records about 2 million clones, approximately 94% being singletons. Sequenced sample: naive CD8+ T cells sorted from blood. Receptors were obtained from a man aged 18 to 29 in good health. Each CDR3 is given with its conserved first and last residue. A D gene is named only where the DNA matches it firmly. A clone size is listed for some rows: how often the clone was seen (once, few, many), or a class if it is expanded.

d_call	v_call	j_call	clone_size	cdr3_nt	cdr3_aa
.	TRBV11-2	TRBJ1-1	.	TGTGCCAGCAGCTATGCCCCAGGAACTGAAGCTTTCTTT	CASSYAPGTEAFF
.	TRBV5-1	TRBJ1-1	.	TGCGCCAGCAGCTTTTCGGGAACTGAAGCTTTCTTT	CASSFSGTEAFF
.	TRBV15	TRBJ2-7	.	TGTGCCACCAGCAGGAAGGAACAGGGCGGCCCCTACGAGCAGTACTTC	CATSRKEQGGPYEQYF
TRBD2	TRBV27	TRBJ2-1	.	TGTGCCAGCAGCTCAAGCGGGACCTACAATGAGCAGTTCTTC	CASSSSGTYNEQFF
TRBD2	TRBV27	TRBJ2-7	.	TGTGCCAGCAGTTTTTCGAGCGGGGAAAGCTCCTACGAGCAGTACTTC	CASSFSSGESSYEQYF
.	TRBV7-3	TRBJ2-3	.	TGTGCCAGCAGCTTAACGGGGGGAGATACGCAGTATTTT	CASSLTGGDTQYF
.	TRBV19	TRBJ2-2	.	TGTGCCAGTAGTATATATGGCGGTACCGGGGAGCTGTTTTTT	CASSIYGGTGELFF
TRBD2	TRBV7-7	TRBJ2-2	once	TGTGCTAGCAGCTTAGCGGGGGGGAACACCGGGGAGCTGTTTTTT	CASSLAGGNTGELFF
TRBD2	TRBV30	TRBJ2-1	.	TGTGCCTGGAGTGTAGTACTAGCGGGAGGGGGGGAGCAGTTCTTC	CAWSVVLAGGGEQFF
.	TRBV25-1	TRBJ2-7	.	TGTGCCAGCAGTGCCCGGGGCTGGGCTCCCGAGCAGTGCTTC	CASSARGWAPEQCF
.	TRBV29-1	TRBJ2-1	.	TGCAGCGTTGGGCAGTCCTACAATGAGCAGTTCTTC	CSVGQSYNEQFF
TRBD1	TRBV27	TRBJ2-5	.	TGTGCCAGCAGTTTAAGTAACAGGGGGTGGCGGGAGACCCAGTACTTC	CASSLSNRGWRETQYF
TRBD2	TRBV27	TRBJ2-3	.	TGTGCCAGCAGTTTATTGGCGGGGGGTACCACAGATACGCAGTATTTT	CASSLLAGGTTDTQYF
TRBD1	TRBV4-1	TRBJ1-2	.	TGCGCCAGCAGCCAAATAACGGGACAGCCTAACTATGGCTACACCTTC	CASSQITGQPNYGYTF
.	TRBV7-2	TRBJ1-1	.	TGTGCCAGCAGCTTGAGATCTCCGAGAACTGAAGCTTTCTTT	CASSLRSPRTEAFF
.	TRBV7-9	TRBJ1-1	.	TGTGCCAGCAGCTCGACGGGGAGTGAAGCTTTCTTT	CASSSTGSEAFF
.	TRBV4-1	TRBJ2-7	.	TGCGCCAGCAGCCAAGTTACCGTGGGGGACGAGCAGTACTTC	CASSQVTVGDEQYF
.	TRBV19	TRBJ1-5	.	TGTGCCAGTAATTTGGCCGGAATAGGCAATCAGCCCCAGCATTTT	CASNLAGIGNQPQHF
.	TRBV27	TRBJ1-5	.	TGTGCCAGCAGTTTGGGGATTGGTAGCAATCAGCCCCAGCATTTT	CASSLGIGSNQPQHF
.	TRBV27	TRBJ1-1	.	TGTGCCAGCGTGTCGGGACACCCGAACACTGAAGCTTTCTTT	CASVSGHPNTEAFF
TRBD1	TRBV7-9	TRBJ2-6	.	TGTGCCAGCAGCACGATACAGGGGGGTCTGGCCGGGGCCAACGTCCTGACTTTC	CASSTIQGGLAGANVLTF
.	TRBV5-4	TRBJ2-3	.	TGTGCCAGCAGCGTGGGACCCGGCGGAACAGATACGCAGTATTTT	CASSVGPGGTDTQYF
TRBD2	TRBV9	TRBJ2-3	.	TGTGCCAGCAGCGCTAGCGGCCTCACAGATACGCAGTATTTT	CASSASGLTDTQYF
TRBD1	TRBV10-2	TRBJ2-7	.	TGCGCCAGCAGTGAAGAGGGGACAGGGGGCTACGAGCAGTACTTC	CASSEEGTGGYEQYF
TRBD1	TRBV5-1	TRBJ2-6	.	TGCGCCAGCAGCACGCCGGGACAGGGATTCTCTGGGGCCAACGTCCTGACTTTC	CASSTPGQGFSGANVLTF
.	TRBV27	TRBJ2-5	.	TGTGCCAGCAGTTTAACCGGGCCGAAAGAGACCCAGTACTTC	CASSLTGPKETQYF
.	TRBV4-3	TRBJ2-1	.	TGCGCCAGCAGAGGGGAGTTCAATGAGCAGTTCTTC	CASRGEFNEQFF
.	TRBV2	TRBJ1-2	.	TGTGCCAGCAGTGAGCGACCATCCTCAACCTACTATGGCTACACCTTC	CASSERPSSTYYGYTF
.	TRBV5-6	TRBJ2-3	once	TGTGCCAGCAGCTTTGGGGATAGCACAGATACGCAGTATTTT	CASSFGDSTDTQYF
.	TRBV21-1	TRBJ2-3	.	TGTGCCAGCAGCAGGACAGGCACAGATACGCAGTATTTT	CASSRTGTDTQYF
TRBD2	TRBV9	TRBJ2-2	.	TGTGCCAGCAGCACAGCGGGGGGGAACACCGGGGAGCTGTTTTTT	CASSTAGGNTGELFF
TRBD1	TRBV4-3	TRBJ1-1	.	TGCGCCAGCAGCCCAGACAGGGAGGGTATGAACACTGAAGCTTTCTTT	CASSPDREGMNTEAFF
.	TRBV6-5	TRBJ1-2	.	TGTGCCAGCAGTTACTATGAGGGAGATGGCTACACCTTC	CASSYYEGDGYTF
.	TRBV11-1	TRBJ2-7	.	TGTGCCAGCAGCCTGGAATGGACAGACTACGAGCAGTACTTC	CASSLEWTDYEQYF
TRBD2	TRBV27	TRBJ2-7	.	TGTGCCAGCAGTTTCGGGACTAGCGGCTCCTACGAGCAGTACTTC	CASSFGTSGSYEQYF
.	TRBV10-3	TRBJ1-2	.	TGTGCCATCAGGTTTCCAACGGGAAATGGGGATGGCTACACCTTC	CAIRFPTGNGDGYTF
TRBD1	TRBV9	TRBJ1-1	.	TGTGCCAGCAGCGTAGAGGCTGGGACAGGGATTTTCAACACTGAAGCTTTCTTT	CASSVEAGTGIFNTEAFF
.	TRBV7-9	TRBJ1-1	.	TGTGCCAGCAGCTTAGCCGGTAATGAAGCTTTCTTT	CASSLAGNEAFF
.	TRBV27	TRBJ2-7	.	TGTGCCAGCAGTCAAGGGGGGGAGAGATCAGTGGGGTACGAGCAGTACTTC	CASSQGGERSVGYEQYF